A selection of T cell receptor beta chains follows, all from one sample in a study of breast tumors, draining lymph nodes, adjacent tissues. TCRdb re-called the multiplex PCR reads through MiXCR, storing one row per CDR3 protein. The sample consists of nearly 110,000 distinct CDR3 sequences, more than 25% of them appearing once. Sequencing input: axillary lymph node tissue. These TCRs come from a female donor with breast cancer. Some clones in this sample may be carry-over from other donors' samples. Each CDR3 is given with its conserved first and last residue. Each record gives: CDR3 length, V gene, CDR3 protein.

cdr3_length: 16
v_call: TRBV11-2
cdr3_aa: CASSLAPGTGNYGYTF

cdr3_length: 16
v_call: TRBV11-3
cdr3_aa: CASSPGQGALNTEAFF

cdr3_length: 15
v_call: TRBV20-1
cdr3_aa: CSALPTGASRSGYTF

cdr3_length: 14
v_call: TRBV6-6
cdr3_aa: CASRENRNTGELFF

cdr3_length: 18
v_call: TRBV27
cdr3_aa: CASSLSIPGLAAKNIQYF

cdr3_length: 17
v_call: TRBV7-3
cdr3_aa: CASSPGGGLAGYNEQFF

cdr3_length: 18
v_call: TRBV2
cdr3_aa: CASSGTSGSFSSYNEQFF

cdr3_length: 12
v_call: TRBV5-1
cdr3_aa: CASSLGIQPQHF

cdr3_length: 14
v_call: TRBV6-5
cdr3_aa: CASSLAVSSYEQYF

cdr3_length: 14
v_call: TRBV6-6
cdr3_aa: CASSPGQGGEKLFF

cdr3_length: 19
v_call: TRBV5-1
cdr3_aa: CASSLGTARVTSSGNTIYF

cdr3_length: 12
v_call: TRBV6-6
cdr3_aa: CASSVGVDGYTF

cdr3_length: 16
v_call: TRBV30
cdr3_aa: CAWMRSWGSGLAEAFF

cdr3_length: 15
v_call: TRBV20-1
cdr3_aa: CSARRSGRAEETQYF

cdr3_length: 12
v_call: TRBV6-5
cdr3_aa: CASSPTSYGYTF

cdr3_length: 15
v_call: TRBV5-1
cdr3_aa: CASSTTSGGALEQFF

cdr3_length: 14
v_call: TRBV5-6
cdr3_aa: CASYDVLTNYGYTF

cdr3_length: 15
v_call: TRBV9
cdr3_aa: CASSGRDRVGYGYTF

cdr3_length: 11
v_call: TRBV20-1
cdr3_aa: CSASRGDGYTF

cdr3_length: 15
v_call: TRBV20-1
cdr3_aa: CSARGGVVNTGELFF

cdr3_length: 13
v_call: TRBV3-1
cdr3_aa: CASSQVEGRQQYF

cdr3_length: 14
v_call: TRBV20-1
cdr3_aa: CSATEPGLAETQYF

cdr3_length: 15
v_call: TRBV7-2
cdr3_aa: CASSFRLAGRYEQYF

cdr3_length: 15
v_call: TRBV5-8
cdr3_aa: CASSPDGSSYNEQFF

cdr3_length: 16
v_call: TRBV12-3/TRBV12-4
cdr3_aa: CASSSPRARRTDTQCF

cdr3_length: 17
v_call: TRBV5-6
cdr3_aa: CASSLGTSGAYTGELFF

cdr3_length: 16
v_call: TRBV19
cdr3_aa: CASSIVESLPFYEQYF

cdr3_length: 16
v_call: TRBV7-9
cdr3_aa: CASSIDRGRSNQPQHF

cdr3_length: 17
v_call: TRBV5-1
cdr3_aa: CASSPGTGSQMNTEAFF

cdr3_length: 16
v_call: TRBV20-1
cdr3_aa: CSARGGRGLGSGELFF

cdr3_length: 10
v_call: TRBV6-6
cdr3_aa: CASSSQPQHF

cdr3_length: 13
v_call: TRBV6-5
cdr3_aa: CASSHPTRGEQFF

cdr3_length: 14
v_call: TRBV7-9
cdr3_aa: CASSPGVRSGAQYF

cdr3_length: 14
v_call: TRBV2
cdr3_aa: CASTVGPAERGYTF

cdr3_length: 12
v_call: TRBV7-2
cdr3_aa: CASSLWTGELFF

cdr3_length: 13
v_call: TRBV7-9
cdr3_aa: CASSFGGSGELFF

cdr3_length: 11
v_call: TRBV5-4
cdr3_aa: CASSLEYAQYF

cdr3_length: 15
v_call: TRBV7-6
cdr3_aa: CASSSLAGLTDTQYF

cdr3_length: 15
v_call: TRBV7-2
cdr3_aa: CASSLAPGQDYGYTF

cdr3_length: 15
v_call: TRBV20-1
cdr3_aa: CSARTLAGVNNEQFF

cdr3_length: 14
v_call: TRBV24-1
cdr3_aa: CATSPAGGQNEQFF

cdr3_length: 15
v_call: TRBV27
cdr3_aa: CASSLIWTQQETQYF

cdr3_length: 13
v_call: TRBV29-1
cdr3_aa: CSVGTGSTDTQYF